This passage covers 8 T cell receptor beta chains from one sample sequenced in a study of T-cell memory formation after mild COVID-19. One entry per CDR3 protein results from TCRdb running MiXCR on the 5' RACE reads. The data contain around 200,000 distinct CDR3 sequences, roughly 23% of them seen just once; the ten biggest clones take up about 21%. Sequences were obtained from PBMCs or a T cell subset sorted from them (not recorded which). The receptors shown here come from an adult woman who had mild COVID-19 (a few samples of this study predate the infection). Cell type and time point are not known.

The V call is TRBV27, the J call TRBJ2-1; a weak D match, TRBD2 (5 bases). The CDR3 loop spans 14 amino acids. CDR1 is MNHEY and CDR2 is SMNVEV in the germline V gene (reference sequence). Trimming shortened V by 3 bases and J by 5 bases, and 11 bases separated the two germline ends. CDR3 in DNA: TGTGCCAGCAGTTTTATCGAGGGTGACAATGAGCAGTTCTTC. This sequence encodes CASSFIEGDNEQFF.

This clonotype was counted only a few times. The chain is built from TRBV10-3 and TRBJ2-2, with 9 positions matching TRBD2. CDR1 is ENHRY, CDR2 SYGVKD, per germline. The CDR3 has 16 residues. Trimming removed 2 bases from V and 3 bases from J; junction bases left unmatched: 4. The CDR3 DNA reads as TGTGCCATCAGTGAGAGTAGCGGGAGTTACACCGGGGAGCTGTTTTTT. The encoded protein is CAISESSGSYTGELFF.

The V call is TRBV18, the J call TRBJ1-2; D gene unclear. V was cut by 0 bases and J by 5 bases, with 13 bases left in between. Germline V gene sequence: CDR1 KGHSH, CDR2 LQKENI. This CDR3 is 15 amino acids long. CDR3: CASSPPTAEIYGYTF. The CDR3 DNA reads TGTGCCAGCTCACCACCTACGGCAGAGATTTATGGCTACACCTTC.

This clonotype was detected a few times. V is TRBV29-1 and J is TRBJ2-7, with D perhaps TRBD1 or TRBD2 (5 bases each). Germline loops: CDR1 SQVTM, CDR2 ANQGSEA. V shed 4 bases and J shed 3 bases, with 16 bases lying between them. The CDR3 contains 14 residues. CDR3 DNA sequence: TGCAGCGTTGTCATTACCGGGACCCTCTACGAGCAGTACTTC. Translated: CSVVITGTLYEQYF.

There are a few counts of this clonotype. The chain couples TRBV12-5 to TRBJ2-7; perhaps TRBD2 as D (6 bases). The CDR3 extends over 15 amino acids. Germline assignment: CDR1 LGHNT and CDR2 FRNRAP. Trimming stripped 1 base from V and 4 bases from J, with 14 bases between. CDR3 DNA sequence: TGTGCTAGTGGTTTGGCCCGCGGGACTTTGTACGAGCAGTACTTC. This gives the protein CASGLARGTLYEQYF.

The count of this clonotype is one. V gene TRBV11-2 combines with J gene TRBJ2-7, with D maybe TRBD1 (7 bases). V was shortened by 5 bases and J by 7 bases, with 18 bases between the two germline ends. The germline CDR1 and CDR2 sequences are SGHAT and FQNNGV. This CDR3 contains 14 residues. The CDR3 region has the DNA TGTGCCAGCAGCGGATGGGGAGGACAGGAAGAGCAGTACTTC. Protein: CASSGWGGQEEQYF.

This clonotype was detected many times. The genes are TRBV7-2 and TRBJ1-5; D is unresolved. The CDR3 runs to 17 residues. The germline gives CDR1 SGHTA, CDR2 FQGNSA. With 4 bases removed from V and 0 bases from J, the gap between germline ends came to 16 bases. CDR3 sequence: CASSSDLTDYSNQPQHF. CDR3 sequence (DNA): TGTGCCAGCAGCTCTGATCTAACAGACTATAGCAATCAGCCCCAGCATTTT.

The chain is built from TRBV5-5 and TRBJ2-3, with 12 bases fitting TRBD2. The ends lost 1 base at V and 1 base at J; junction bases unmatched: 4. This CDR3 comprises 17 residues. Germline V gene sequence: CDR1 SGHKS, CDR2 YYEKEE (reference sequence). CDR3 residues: CASSLFLAGGRTDTQYF. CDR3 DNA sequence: TGTGCCAGCAGCTTGTTTCTAGCGGGAGGGCGCACAGATACGCAGTATTTT.